The clone carrying this T cell receptor (beta chain) has just a few counts. CDR3 size: 13 residues. Trimming removed 3 bases at V and 3 bases at J, with 9 bases between. Per germline, CDR1 MNHNS and CDR2 SASEGT. This entry is derived from a study of identical twins. MiXCR, run by TCRdb on the 5' RACE reads, gives a single entry per CDR3 protein. The sample consists of 500,000 to 700,000 distinct CDR3 sequences, under 8.5% of them appearing once. The same data also went into a second study, on yellow fever vaccine responses in identical twins.

The receptor comes from a woman younger than 35 in good health. Sequenced input: PBMCs. The rearrangement links TRBV6-1 to TRBJ2-7; weak D call: TRBD1 (6 bases). CDR3 loop: CASSDRGYYEQYV. The CDR3 region has the DNA TGTGCCAGCAGTGACAGGGGCTACTACGAGCAGTACGTC.